The 10 T cell receptor beta chains presented below share a single source sample, sequenced in a study of T cells in Graves' hyperthyroidism and ophthalmopathy. Amplified TCR beta CDR3 regions derived from RNA transcripts. The TCR CDR3 first-round RT-PCR relied on the HTBI primer set. TCRdb called the multiplex PCR reads again in MiXCR, with one record for every CDR3 protein. The sample holds some 400,000 distinct CDR3 sequences, approximately 19% seen once. Sequenced material: blood. The receptors were gathered from a woman younger than 35 with Graves' hyperthyroidism.

This clonotype was detected ten times or more. V and J are TRBV6-5 and TRBJ1-6; 9 bases are a match to TRBD1. The CDR3 loop spans 15 amino acids. J gave up 7 bases and V 6 bases, and 7 bases lay outside the gene matches. From germline, CDR1 is MNHEY and CDR2 SVGAGI. CDR3 region: CASRTGTGNNSPLHF. The CDR3 DNA sequence: TGTGCCAGCAGAACCGGGACAGGGAACAATTCACCCCTCCACTTT.

The chain employs TRBV6-2 or TRBV6-3 and TRBJ2-7, with a tentative D call TRBD2 (6 bases). Germline CDR1 and CDR2: MNHEY and SVGEGT. The V gene lost 7 bases and the J gene lost 0 bases, with 10 bases spanning the gap. The length of the CDR3 is 13 residues. In DNA, the CDR3 is TGTGCCAGCACCGCGGACTACTCCTACGAGCAGTACTTC. It encodes CASTADYSYEQYF.

Many counts were recorded for this clonotype. The gene calls are TRBV5-1 and TRBJ2-7; weak D call: TRBD2 (5 bases). The CDR3 sequence is 13 residues long. Per the germline V gene, CDR1 is SGHRS and CDR2 is YFSETQ. Between the trimmed V and J ends, which lost 2 bases and 7 bases, there was a span of 13 bases. In DNA form, the CDR3 reads TGCGCCAGCAGCTTTGACCGGGGTGGGGAGCAGTACTTC. Translation: CASSFDRGGEQYF.

This clonotype has at least ten counts. The chain links TRBV5-1 to TRBJ2-7, with 8 bases that match TRBD1. V dropped 4 bases and J dropped 5; count of bases not matched to a gene: 8. The CDR3 runs 14 residues. From germline, CDR1 is SGHRS and CDR2 YFSETQ. The CDR3 loop reads CASSPRTGRNEQYF. CDR3 nucleotides: TGCGCCAGCAGCCCGCGGACAGGGCGAAACGAGCAGTACTTC.

This clonotype was picked up a small number of times. The CDR3 is CASSLSSLEAMYF. Written as DNA, the CDR3 is TGTGCCAGCAGCTTGTCCAGTCTCGAGGCTATGTACTTC. The chain combines TRBV11-2 with TRBJ2-5; D remains ambiguous. The CDR3 length is 13 residues. The V and J ends lost 3 bases and 13 bases respectively, with 18 bases between them. Germline V gene data show CDR1 as SGHAT and CDR2 as FQNNGV.

Ten or more counts support this clonotype. The chain recombines TRBV19 with TRBJ2-5; D is unresolved. Germline V lookup: CDR1 LNHDA, CDR2 SQIVND (reference sequence). V lost 4 bases, J lost 0 bases, and 6 bases lay in between. The CDR3 runs 13 residues. The CDR3 sequence is CASSTVDQETQYF. DNA for the CDR3: TGTGCCAGTAGTACCGTTGACCAAGAGACCCAGTACTTC.

This clonotype came up many times. The chain recombines TRBV12-3 or TRBV12-4 with TRBJ1-5, with a tentative D call TRBD1 (6 bases). V was trimmed by 4 bases and J by 6 bases, leaving 13 bases between them. CDR3 length equals 14 residues. The CDR3 region has the DNA TGTGCCAGCAGTTCCCCGGGGGGCGGTCAGCCCCAGCATTTT. Translating it yields CASSSPGGGQPQHF.

This clonotype came up many times. This chain joins TRBV13 and TRBJ2-5, with TRBD1 matching 7 bases. The CDR3 sequence is 14 residues long. CDR1 and CDR2 from the germline V gene are PRHDT and FYEKMQ (reference sequence). Trimming cost V 5 bases and J 7 bases; bases outside gene matches: 10. CDR3 sequence: CASSPWTGPGTQYF. DNA for the CDR3: TGTGCCAGCAGCCCCTGGACAGGTCCGGGGACCCAGTACTTC.

This clonotype was detected many times. The V gene is TRBV12-3 or TRBV12-4, the J gene TRBJ1-1; the D is unclear. This CDR3 contains 14 residues. The V and J ends lost 3 bases and 1 base respectively, with 9 bases between them. The CDR3 nucleotides read TGTGCCAGCAGTTTTTCAGCCGCGAACACTGAAGCTTTCTTT. It is translated as CASSFSAANTEAFF.

The V gene is TRBV6-1, the J gene TRBJ2-7, with TRBD2 matching 9 bases. CDR3 length: 14 residues. Germline V gene lookup returns CDR1 MNHNS and CDR2 SASEGT. Trimming took 2 bases from V and 4 from J; bases not matched to a gene: 3. The CDR3 spells CASSEILAGYEQYF. Here the CDR3 DNA reads TGTGCCAGCAGTGAAATCCTAGCGGGGTACGAGCAGTACTTC.